These T cell receptor beta chains were read from a single sample in a study of blood T cell repertoires in COVID-19. Libraries were prepared by immunoSEQ multiplex PCR; TCRdb keeps only in-frame clonotypes and omits some of them. The data contain over 85,000 clones, roughly 76% of them singletons. Material: peripheral blood. The receptors were sampled from a woman aged 60-75 years with acute or convalescent COVID-19. The CDR3 runs from the conserved cysteine through the conserved F or W. Each record gives: V gene, J gene, CDR3 protein.

v_call: TRBV27
j_call: TRBJ2-1
cdr3_aa: CASSLTGHSYNEQFF

v_call: TRBV5-4
j_call: TRBJ1-2
cdr3_aa: CASSLTGLSYGYTF

v_call: TRBV19
j_call: TRBJ1-4
cdr3_aa: CASSRTEYATNEKLFF

v_call: TRBV7-2
j_call: TRBJ2-1
cdr3_aa: CASSRYRDEQFF

v_call: TRBV4-1
j_call: TRBJ2-1
cdr3_aa: CASSQELSGGFVNEQFF

v_call: TRBV3-1/TRBV3-2
j_call: TRBJ1-5
cdr3_aa: CASTPGKAQPQHF

v_call: TRBV9
j_call: TRBJ1-4
cdr3_aa: CASSVGVRARFF

v_call: TRBV5-1
j_call: TRBJ2-7
cdr3_aa: CASSLGGQSYEQYF

v_call: TRBV7-6
j_call: TRBJ2-7
cdr3_aa: CASSRGGGAQSAYEQYF

v_call: TRBV19
j_call: TRBJ2-5
cdr3_aa: CATRGLAGEETQYF

v_call: TRBV3-1/TRBV3-2
j_call: TRBJ1-4
cdr3_aa: CASSQATGSTNEKLFF

v_call: TRBV5-1
j_call: TRBJ2-3
cdr3_aa: CASSSRLAGLASTDTQYF

v_call: TRBV7-8
j_call: TRBJ1-2
cdr3_aa: CASSLFGGDYGYTF

v_call: TRBV3-1/TRBV3-2
j_call: TRBJ1-3
cdr3_aa: CASSQVWSGSGNTIYF

v_call: TRBV7-3
j_call: TRBJ2-2
cdr3_aa: CASSRLPGLETGELFF

v_call: TRBV7-8
j_call: TRBJ2-7
cdr3_aa: CASSLGVAGEQYF

v_call: TRBV28
j_call: TRBJ1-6
cdr3_aa: CASSFRGSYNSPLHF

v_call: TRBV28
j_call: TRBJ1-2
cdr3_aa: CASSSTGGYGYTF

v_call: TRBV29-1
j_call: TRBJ2-7
cdr3_aa: CSVSGTGTHEQYF

v_call: TRBV18
j_call: TRBJ1-2
cdr3_aa: CASSLTQGVYGYTF

v_call: TRBV5-1
j_call: TRBJ1-3
cdr3_aa: CASSSRGSGNTIYF

v_call: TRBV12-3/TRBV12-4
j_call: TRBJ1-2
cdr3_aa: CASRVVGAPGYTF

v_call: TRBV5-1
j_call: TRBJ1-3
cdr3_aa: CASSLGGRAGGNTIYF

v_call: TRBV25-1
j_call: TRBJ2-3
cdr3_aa: CASSDWTSGGRGTDTQYF

v_call: TRBV9
j_call: TRBJ2-3
cdr3_aa: CASSPLAGGGTDTQYF

v_call: TRBV29-1
j_call: TRBJ1-1
cdr3_aa: CSVVDWGRTEAFF

v_call: TRBV11-2
j_call: TRBJ1-6
cdr3_aa: CASSQWGGDSPLHF

v_call: TRBV7-8
j_call: TRBJ2-5
cdr3_aa: CASSLGDYKETQYF

v_call: TRBV5-1
j_call: TRBJ1-3
cdr3_aa: CASSPSLGGRGVNTIYF

v_call: TRBV2
j_call: TRBJ1-6
cdr3_aa: CASTAIAGARGSPLHF

v_call: TRBV7-6
j_call: TRBJ1-4
cdr3_aa: CASSLDTGTNEKLFF

v_call: TRBV19
j_call: TRBJ1-6
cdr3_aa: CASSIEGAAYNSPLHF

v_call: TRBV10-3
j_call: TRBJ1-5
cdr3_aa: CAITGDLNQPQHF

v_call: TRBV3-1/TRBV3-2
j_call: TRBJ1-2
cdr3_aa: CASSARDRGGGYTF

v_call: TRBV30
j_call: TRBJ1-2
cdr3_aa: CAWSVTGTGNSYGYTF

v_call: TRBV2
j_call: TRBJ2-1
cdr3_aa: CASSQGLAGGLSSYNEQFF

v_call: TRBV9
j_call: TRBJ1-1
cdr3_aa: CASSPKRENTEAFF

v_call: TRBV6-5
j_call: TRBJ1-1
cdr3_aa: CASRQGSWFTEAFF

v_call: TRBV27
j_call: TRBJ1-5
cdr3_aa: CASSSGNQPQHF

v_call: TRBV15
j_call: TRBJ2-7
cdr3_aa: CATSNARVGAMSYEQYF